Detailed here is one TCR beta chain. Its antigen is unknown. No per-base quality is available; no much larger clone lies one base away. Other DNA sequences of this sample code for an identical CDR3. The CDR3 contains 14 residues, cysteine and phenylalanine counted. The only DNA kept is the CDR3, 42 bases in frame from the first base. Clipping removes 3 bases from V and 10 bases from J, with 3 as the unmatched junction base count. For CDR1 and CDR2, the germline V gene lists MNHNS and SASEGT. This record comes from a study of blood T cell repertoires in COVID-19 (TCRdb year 2020). Some background on the complete study: Samples covering the acute and convalescent phases of COVID-19 were provided by collaborators in the United States, Italy and Spain. Sample metadata almost always included a de-identified subject ID, COVID-19 status, age in years and sex. HLA class I and class II types, where available, came from metadata supplied by the sample provider rather than from assay-based typing. The repertoires were released in a freely available public database meant as a resource for research on the immune response to SARS-CoV-2. Subjects who had been exposed to COVID-19, were actively infected with it, or had recovered from it provided the deeply sampled blood TCRbeta repertoires that made up the dataset. The material from the prospective study consisted of cDNA or gDNA derived from T cells, B-cell-depleted T cells, or PBMCs. The samples were drawn from the first 160 participants of the ongoing ImmuneRACE study and from 1,254 subjects provided by 6 global collaborators. General conclusions and limits of the study: The amount of clinical and demographic metadata varied by source and participant and was provided uncurated.

Each collaborating institution followed its own protocols to collect whole blood in K2EDTA tubes. For TCRbeta analysis, collaborators shipped samples as frozen whole blood, isolated PBMCs, or DNA extracted from either of those sample types. TCRbeta CDR3 regions were amplified from genomic DNA by means of the immunoSEQ Assay, a bias-controlled multiplex PCR. The original methods were these. Within the assay, amplification of reference gene primers was used to estimate how many nucleated cells each sample contained. To quantify the absolute abundance of each unique TCRbeta CDR3 rearrangement, sequence reads were collapsed and filtered. For each sample, productive Simpson clonality was calculated by taking the square root of Simpson's diversity index across productive rearrangements. Held by TCRdb, this immuneACCESS table contains in-frame sequences only and omits some clones. Under half of the omission traces to an unresolved V gene where checked; the cause of the rest is unknown. That table is the source of V, J and clone size, and D and trimming were worked out from the DNA. This sample comprises 150,000 to 200,000 clones, around four fifths of them detected only once. The top ten constitute approximately 18% of the sample.

The sequencing input was peripheral blood. The sequence came from an elderly woman with acute or convalescent COVID-19. The sequence is built from TRBV6-1 and TRBJ1-6, with 10 bases aligning to TRBD1. This receptor carries the CDR3 CASSDGQGGSPLHF. The DNA is TGTGCCAGCAGTGATGGACAGGGGGGGTCACCCCTCCACTTT.